This T cell receptor (beta chain) is drawn from a study of high-grade serous ovarian cancer treatment subgroups. Tumor tissue was taken before any definitive surgery or chemotherapy was given. Generated by immunoSEQ multiplex PCR, the TCRdb table keeps only in-frame clones and is missing some. The table shows 35,000 to 45,000 clones, with 79% occurring only once. Per germline, CDR1 SGHKS and CDR2 YYEKEE (reference sequence). The CDR3 sequence is 15 residues long. The V end lost 3 bases, the J end lost 0 bases, and 12 bases lay between the germline ends. Sequencing was carried out using tumor tissue. The chain employs TRBV5-5 and TRBJ1-1; maybe TRBD1 (6 bases). The receptor's source is a human donor with high-grade serous ovarian cancer. CDR3 sequence reads: CASSSDRTLNTEAFF. CDR3 coding DNA: TGTGCCAGCAGCTCGGACAGAACCTTGAACACTGAAGCTTTCTTT.